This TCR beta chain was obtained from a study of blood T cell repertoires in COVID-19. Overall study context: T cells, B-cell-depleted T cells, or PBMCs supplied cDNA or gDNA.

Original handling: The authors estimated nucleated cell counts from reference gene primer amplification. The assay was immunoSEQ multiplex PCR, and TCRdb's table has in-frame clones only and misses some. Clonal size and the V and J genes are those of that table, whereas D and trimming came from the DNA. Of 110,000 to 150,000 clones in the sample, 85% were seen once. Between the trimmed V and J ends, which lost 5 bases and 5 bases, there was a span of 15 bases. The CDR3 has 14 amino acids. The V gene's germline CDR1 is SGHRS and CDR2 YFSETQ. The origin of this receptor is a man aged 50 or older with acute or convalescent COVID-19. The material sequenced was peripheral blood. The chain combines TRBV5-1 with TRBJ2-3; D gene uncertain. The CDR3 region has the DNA TGCGCCAGCAGTCGCAACCGTCCACAAGATACGCAGTATTTT. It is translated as CASSRNRPQDTQYF.